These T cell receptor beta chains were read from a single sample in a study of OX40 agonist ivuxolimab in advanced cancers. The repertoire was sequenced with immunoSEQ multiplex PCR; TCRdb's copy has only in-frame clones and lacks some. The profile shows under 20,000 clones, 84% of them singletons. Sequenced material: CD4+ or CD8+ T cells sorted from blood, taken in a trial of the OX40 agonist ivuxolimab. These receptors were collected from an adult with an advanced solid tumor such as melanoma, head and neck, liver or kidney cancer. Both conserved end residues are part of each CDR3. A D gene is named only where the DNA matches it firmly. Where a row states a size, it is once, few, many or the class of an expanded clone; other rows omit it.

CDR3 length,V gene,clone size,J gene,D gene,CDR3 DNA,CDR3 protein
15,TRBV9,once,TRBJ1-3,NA,TGTGCCAGCAGCAGGGATGGGGTCTCTGGAAACACCATATATTTT,CASSRDGVSGNTIYF
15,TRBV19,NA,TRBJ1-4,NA,TGTGCCAGTAGTATCGTCGGATCAACTAATGAAAAACTGTTTTTT,CASSIVGSTNEKLFF
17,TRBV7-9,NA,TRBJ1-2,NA,TGTGCCAGCAGCCCCTCAGCTGCAGGGAGGGGGGCCTATGGCTACACCTTC,CASSPSAAGRGAYGYTF
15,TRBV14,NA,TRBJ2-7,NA,TGTGCCAGCAGCCAGACCGTGACAGGCTCCTACGAGCAGTACTTC,CASSQTVTGSYEQYF
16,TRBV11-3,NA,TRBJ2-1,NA,TGTGCCAGCAGCTTAATCGGCAGGGGTTCTGACAATGAGCAGTTCTTC,CASSLIGRGSDNEQFF
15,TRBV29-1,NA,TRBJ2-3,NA,TGCAGCGTTACCCACGGGACGGGAGTGCCAGATACGCAGTATTTT,CSVTHGTGVPDTQYF
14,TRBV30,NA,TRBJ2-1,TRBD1,TGTGCCTGGATCATTTGGACAGGGGGCAATGAGCAGTTCTTC,CAWIIWTGGNEQFF
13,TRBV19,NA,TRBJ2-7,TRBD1,TGTGCCAGTAGTAACAGGGGGCCCTACGAGCAGTACTTC,CASSNRGPYEQYF
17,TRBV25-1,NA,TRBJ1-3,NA,TGTGCCAGCAGTGAATTTCAGGGAACTAGCTCTGGAAACACCATATATTTT,CASSEFQGTSSGNTIYF
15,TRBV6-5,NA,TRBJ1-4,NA,TGTGCCAGCAGGAGGTCAGGGGCAACTAATGAAAAACTGTTTTTT,CASRRSGATNEKLFF
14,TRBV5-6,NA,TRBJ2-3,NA,TGTGCCAGCAGCTTGGACTCCCCCACAGATACGCAGTATTTT,CASSLDSPTDTQYF
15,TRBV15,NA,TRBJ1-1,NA,TGTGCCACCAGCAGGTCGACAGTCATACCTTCTGAAGCTTTCTTT,CATSRSTVIPSEAFF
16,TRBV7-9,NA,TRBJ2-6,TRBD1,TGTGCCAGCAGCGTGGACAGGGGGCCCGGGGCCAACGTCCTGACTTTC,CASSVDRGPGANVLTF
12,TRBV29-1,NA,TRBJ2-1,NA,TGCAGCGTTGAAGATCTGGGCAATGAGCAGTTCTTC,CSVEDLGNEQFF
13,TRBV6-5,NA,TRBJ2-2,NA,TGTGCCAGCACATTTATTAACACCGGGGAGCTGTTTTTT,CASTFINTGELFF
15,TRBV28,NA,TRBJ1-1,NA,TGTGCCAGCACTACTTGGGACACCCATAGGACTGAAGCTTTCTTT,CASTTWDTHRTEAFF
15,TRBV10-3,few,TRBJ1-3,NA,TGTGCCATCAGTGATACCGGGGCCTCTGGAAACACCATATATTTT,CAISDTGASGNTIYF
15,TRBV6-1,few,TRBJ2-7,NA,TGTGCCAGCAGTGAAATAGGGACGGGCACCTACGAGCAGTACTTC,CASSEIGTGTYEQYF
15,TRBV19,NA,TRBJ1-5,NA,TGTGCCAGTAGTATTACGGGGGTCAACGATCAGCCCCAGCATTTT,CASSITGVNDQPQHF
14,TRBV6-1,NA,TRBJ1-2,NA,TGTGCCACCGACCCCCGGGACACCACCTATGGCTACACCTTC,CATDPRDTTYGYTF
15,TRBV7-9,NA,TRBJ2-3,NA,TGTGCCAGCAGCTTAGGACCAGGGTTCACAGATACGCAGTATTTT,CASSLGPGFTDTQYF
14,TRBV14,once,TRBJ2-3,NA,TGTGCCAGCAGCAGCGGGTCGAGCACAGATACGCAGTATTTT,CASSSGSSTDTQYF
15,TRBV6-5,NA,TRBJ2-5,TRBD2,TGTGCCAGCAGCCTCGGACGGGGGGGAGGGGAGACCCAGTACTTC,CASSLGRGGGETQYF
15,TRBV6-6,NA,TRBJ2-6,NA,TGTGCCAGCAGTTACGACCAGGCTGGGGCCAACGTCCTGACTTTC,CASSYDQAGANVLTF
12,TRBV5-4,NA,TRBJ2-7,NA,TGTGCCAGCAGCTTGGGGCTCTACGAGCAGTACTTC,CASSLGLYEQYF
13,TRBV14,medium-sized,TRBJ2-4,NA,TGTGCCAGCAGCCACCTCGACAGAAACATTCAGTACTTC,CASSHLDRNIQYF
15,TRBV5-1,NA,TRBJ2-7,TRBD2,TGCGCCAGCAGCTCCAGTGTGGCTAGCGGCTACGAGCAGTACTTC,CASSSSVASGYEQYF
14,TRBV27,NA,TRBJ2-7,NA,TGTGCCAGCAGTCCCACTAGGGATACCTACGAGCAGTACTTC,CASSPTRDTYEQYF
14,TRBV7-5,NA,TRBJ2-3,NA,TGTGCCAGAAGCTTTAGCGGGAGCACAGATACGCAGTATTTT,CARSFSGSTDTQYF
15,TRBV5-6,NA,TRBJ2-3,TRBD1,TGTGCCAGCAGCCTGACAGGACAGGGCACAGATACGCAGTATTTT,CASSLTGQGTDTQYF
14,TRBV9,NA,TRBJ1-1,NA,TGTGCCAGCAGCGTAGATATCGGGGGTTTGGAAGCTTTCTTT,CASSVDIGGLEAFF
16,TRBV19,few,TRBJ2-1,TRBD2,TGTGCCAGTAGTTCGATGACTAGCGGGGTCGTCAATGAGCAGTTCTTC,CASSSMTSGVVNEQFF
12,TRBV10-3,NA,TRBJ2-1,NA,TGTGCCATCAGTGATTCTGGTAATGAGCAGTTCTTC,CAISDSGNEQFF
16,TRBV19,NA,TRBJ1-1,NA,TGTGCCAGTAGTCTGCATGGGGGGCGCATTAGGACTGAAGCTTTCTTT,CASSLHGGRIRTEAFF
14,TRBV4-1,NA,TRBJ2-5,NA,TGCGCCAGCAGCCGACGGGAGTCCGCAGAGACCCAGTACTTC,CASSRRESAETQYF
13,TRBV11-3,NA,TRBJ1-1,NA,TGTGCCAGCAGCCCCCGGGAGAGCTCTGAAGCTTTCTTT,CASSPRESSEAFF
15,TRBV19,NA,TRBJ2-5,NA,TGTGCCAGTAGTAGATCGCCCGGGGGCGATTCGACCCAGTACTTC,CASSRSPGGDSTQYF
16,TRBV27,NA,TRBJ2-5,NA,TGTGCCAGCAGTCTTTACCCCGGGGCGGTTTGGGAGACCCAGTACTTC,CASSLYPGAVWETQYF
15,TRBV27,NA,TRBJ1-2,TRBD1,TGTGCCAGCAGTTCGGCGACAGGGGTAACCCTCGTCTACACCTTC,CASSSATGVTLVYTF
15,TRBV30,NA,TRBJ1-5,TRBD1,TGTGCCTGGAGTGTACCTGACAGGGCATATCAGCCCCAGCATTTT,CAWSVPDRAYQPQHF
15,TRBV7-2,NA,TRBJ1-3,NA,TGTGCCAGCAGCCACGGGGGCATTGCTGGAAACACCATATATTTT,CASSHGGIAGNTIYF
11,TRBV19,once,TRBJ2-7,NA,TGTGCCAGTAGTATAGGTAACGAGCAGTACTTC,CASSIGNEQYF
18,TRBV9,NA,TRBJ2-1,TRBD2,TGTGCCAGCAGCGTAGCTCCACTAGCGGGGGGGCCTAACAATGAGCAGTTCTTC,CASSVAPLAGGPNNEQFF
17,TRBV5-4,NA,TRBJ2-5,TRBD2,TGTGCCAGCAGCTTGGGGGGTAGCGGGAGGGCCTCGGAGACCCAGTACTTC,CASSLGGSGRASETQYF
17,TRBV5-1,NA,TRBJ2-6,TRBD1,TGCGCCAGCCGCCGGGGGACAGGGATCTCTGGGGCCAACGTCCTGACTTTC,CASRRGTGISGANVLTF
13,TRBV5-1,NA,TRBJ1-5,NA,TGCGCCAGCAGCCCTCGGCCGAATCAGCCCCAGCATTTT,CASSPRPNQPQHF
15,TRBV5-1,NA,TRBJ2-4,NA,TGCGCCAGCAGCTCCACGACAGGAGAGAAAAACATTCAGTACTTC,CASSSTTGEKNIQYF
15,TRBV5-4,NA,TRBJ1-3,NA,TGTGCCAGCAGCTTGACAGGTGACTCTGGAAACACCATATATTTT,CASSLTGDSGNTIYF
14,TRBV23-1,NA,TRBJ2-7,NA,TGCGCCAGCAGTCAATGTTACGGGATCCACGAGCAGTACTTC,CASSQCYGIHEQYF
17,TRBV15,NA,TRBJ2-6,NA,TGTGCCACCAGCAGAGACAGGCTGTCAAGAGGGGCCAACGTCCTGACTTTC,CATSRDRLSRGANVLTF
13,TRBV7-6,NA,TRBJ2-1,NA,TGTGCCAGCAGCAGCGGATTCGCGGATGAGCAGTTCTTC,CASSSGFADEQFF
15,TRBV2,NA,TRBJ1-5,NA,TGTGCCAGCAGTCAGTCCAGGGGTAGCAATCAGCCCCAGCATTTT,CASSQSRGSNQPQHF
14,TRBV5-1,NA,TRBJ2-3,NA,TGCGCCAGCAGCCCCACAGGGAGCACAGATACGCAGTATTTT,CASSPTGSTDTQYF
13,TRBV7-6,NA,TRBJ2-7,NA,TGTGCCAGCAGCTTAAGTGGGGCTGGCGAGCAGTACTTC,CASSLSGAGEQYF
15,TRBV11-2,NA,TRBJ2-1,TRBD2,TGTGCCAGCAGCAGTGGACTAGCGGGGAATTATGAGCAGTTCTTC,CASSSGLAGNYEQFF
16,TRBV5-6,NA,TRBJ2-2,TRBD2,TGTGCCAGCAGCTTGGAGCTAGCGGGGGGAAGCGGGGAGCTGTTTTTT,CASSLELAGGSGELFF
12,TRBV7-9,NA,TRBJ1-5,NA,TGTGCCAGCAGCTTGGTGGGAAAGCCCCAGCATTTT,CASSLVGKPQHF
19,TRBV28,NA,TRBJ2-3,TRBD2,TGTGCCAGCACCAGGACTAGCGGGAGGGGTCTGGCCCGCACAGATACGCAGTATTTT,CASTRTSGRGLARTDTQYF
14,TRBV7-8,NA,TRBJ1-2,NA,TGTGCCAGCAGTACCGGGACCCGAGCTAATGGCTACACCTTC,CASSTGTRANGYTF